This entry lists 16 T cell receptor beta chains sequenced from one sample in a study of blood T cells in healthy people across ages (dated by TCRdb to between 2014 and 2016). The library relied on 5' RACE. The instrument was an Illumina HiSeq 2500. A second PCR of roughly 7 to 12 cycles was run with a J-beta primer mix and a sample-barcoded 5' primer. TCRdb redid the processing of the public reads, applying fastp at Q25 and MiXCR, and retained in-frame beta chains. Rows with a matching CDR3 protein are joined into one entry that keeps the most common DNA and genes. The sample has hundreds of thousands of distinct CDR3 sequences on record, around 52% of them singletons. About 13% of the sample is in the top ten clones. The sample consisted of blood. The receptors come from a woman older than 75 in good health.

The chain is built from TRBV7-2 and TRBJ2-3, with D possibly being TRBD1 (6 bases). The CDR3 contains 15 residues. V lost 1 base, J lost 2 bases, and 10 bases lay in between. Germline CDR1 and CDR2: SGHTA and FQGNSA. CDR3 protein: CASSLGTVATDTQYF. The DNA of the CDR3 is TGTGCCAGCAGCTTAGGGACAGTGGCCACAGATACGCAGTATTTT. The full variable domain, with the rest looked up from reference TRBV7-2 and TRBJ2-3, is GAGVSQSPSNKVTEKGKDVELRCDPISGHTALYWYRQSLGQGLEFLIYFQGNSAPDKSGLPSDRFSAERTGGSVSTLTIQRTQQEDSAVYLCASSLGTVATDTQYFGPGTRLTVL.

The chain couples TRBV14 to TRBJ2-6; a weak D match, TRBD1 (6 bases). CDR3 size: 16 residues. Germline loops: CDR1 SGHDN, CDR2 FVKESK. The V end lost 2 bases, the J end lost 1 base, and 9 bases lay between the germline ends. DNA for the CDR3: TGTGCCAGCAGCCAATCAGGGGTTTCTGGGGCCAACGTCCTGACTTTC. As protein: CASSQSGVSGANVLTF.

This clonotype was counted only a few times. This sequence joins TRBV4-2 and TRBJ2-3; 10 bases are shared with TRBD2. V shed 1 base and J 0 bases; nucleotides not matched to a gene: 10. The V gene's germline CDR1 is LGHNA and CDR2 YNFKEQ. The CDR3 covers 19 residues. CDR3 nucleotide sequence: TGTGCCAGCAGCCAAGGGTCCTCCTTTAGCGGGAGGAGCACAGATACGCAGTATTTT. Amino acids: CASSQGSSFSGRSTDTQYF.

This chain connects TRBV6-2 or TRBV6-3 to TRBJ2-5, with 7 nucleotides matching TRBD1. The DNA end favors TRBJ2-7, so the J call may be wrong. The CDR3 runs 14 residues. From germline, CDR1 is MNHEY and CDR2 SVGEGT. The CDR3 is CASTLRGTSYEQYF. CDR3 DNA sequence: TGTGCCAGCACCCTCAGGGGGACCTCCTACGAGCAGTACTTC.

The chain couples TRBV29-1 to TRBJ2-5; D is perhaps TRBD2 (5 bases). Trimming stripped 5 bases from V and 9 bases from J, with 19 bases between. The CDR3 has 13 residues. CDR1 and CDR2 from the germline V gene are SQVTM and ANQGSEA. CDR3 DNA sequence: TGCAGCGTTAGGCAGCGGAATATAAAGGCCCAGTACTTC. Protein product: CSVRQRNIKAQYF.

This rearrangement joins TRBV7-6 to TRBJ2-2, with 7 positions matching TRBD1. The CDR3 spans 14 residues. Germline values: CDR1 SGHVS, CDR2 FNYEAQ. V shed 8 bases and J 6 bases; nucleotides not matched to a gene: 9. The CDR3 DNA reads as TGTGCCAGCGGGGCCAGGGGGTTTGCCGGGGAGCTGTTTTTT. Its translation is CASGARGFAGELFF.

About this clonotype itself: Germline and junction disagree at one end, which may indicate a read error. The chain couples TRBV2 to TRBJ1-2; 8 bases match TRBD1. CDR3 length: 13 residues. Per germline, CDR1 SNHLY and CDR2 FYNNEI. The CDR3, as DNA: TGTGTCAGCAGTGAAGGACAGGGAGTTGGCTACACCTTC. Amino acid sequence: CVSSEGQGVGYTF.

Comments on this clonotype: This sequence may be a read error, since a much larger clone differs from it by one base. V gene TRBV28 combines with J gene TRBJ2-7; D perhaps matches TRBD1 (6 bases). The CDR3 contains 12 residues. Germline CDR1 reads MDHEN; CDR2 reads SYDVKM. Trimming cost V 8 bases and J 7 bases, with 15 bases left between them. The CDR3 loop reads CASGQGFDEQYF. CDR3 DNA: TGTGCCAGCGGGCAGGGGTTTGATGAGCAGTACTTC.

Note on this clonotype: This clone may be a read error of a much larger clone one base away. This chain connects TRBV20-1 to TRBJ2-1, with 7 nucleotides matching TRBD2. This CDR3 has 14 amino acids. Germline values: CDR1 DFQATT, CDR2 SNEGSKA (reference sequence). V shed 3 bases, J shed 13 bases, and the junction held 15 bases outside the gene matches. Here the CDR3 DNA reads TGCAGTGCTAGGAGTGGGGAGGGTAGGGAGACCCAGTTCTTC. Translating it yields CSARSGEGRETQFF.

This chain joins TRBV5-1 and TRBJ2-1; D may correspond to TRBD1 or TRBD2 (5 bases each). Looked up from germline, CDR1 is SGHRS and CDR2 is YFSETQ. Trimming took off 4 bases at V and 6 bases at J, with 17 bases between the two ends. The CDR3 totals 15 residues. The CDR3 DNA follows: TGCGCCAGCAGCGGCGCCGGGGCCTGGGTCAATGAGCAGTTCTTC. Translated, it gives CASSGAGAWVNEQFF.

This clonotype turned up a few times. The chain has TRBV3-1 and TRBJ2-3, with D uncertain. The CDR3 is 14 amino acids. The germline V gene encodes CDR1 LGHDT and CDR2 YNNKEL (reference sequence). Trimming left V 4 bases short and J 2 bases short, with 10 bases between. Written as DNA, the CDR3 is TGTGCCAGCAGCCCCAGTCTCAACACAGATACGCAGTATTTT. Protein: CASSPSLNTDTQYF.

The V call is TRBV6-5, the J call TRBJ1-6; D is unclear. Germline assignment: CDR1 MNHEY and CDR2 SVGAGI. The CDR3 is 11 residues long. Trimming shortened V by 11 bases and J by 5 bases, and 7 bases separated the two germline ends. CDR3 coding DNA: TGTGCCGCCGGTGATAATTCACCCCTCCACTTT. This encodes CAAGDNSPLHF.

As to this clonotype: With a much larger clone just one base away, this may be a read error. The chain joins TRBV25-1 to TRBJ1-2; 7 bases are a match to TRBD1. The CDR3 contains 11 residues. The germline V gene has CDR1 MGHDK and CDR2 SYGVNS. CDR3 sequence: CATKQGLGHTF. CDR3 in DNA: TGTGCCACCAAACAGGGGCTTGGCCACACCTTC.

The chain combines TRBV28 with TRBJ2-7; D gene uncertain. Germline assignment: CDR1 MDHEN and CDR2 SYDVKM. The CDR3 extends over 14 amino acids. With 8 bases removed from V and 0 bases from J, the gap between germline ends came to 14 bases. The CDR3 reads CASSMSGRSYEQYF. The CDR3 DNA is TGTGCCAGCTCCATGTCGGGTCGCTCCTACGAGCAGTACTTC.

The sample holds many counts of this clonotype. The V gene is TRBV10-3, the J gene TRBJ2-3; 7 nucleotides match TRBD2. There are 15 residues in the CDR3. J lost 4 bases, V lost 5 bases, and 9 bases had no gene match. Germline CDR1 ENHRY, CDR2 SYGVKD. CDR3 sequence (DNA): TGTGCCATCAGTCGGGACTACAGTGACTCAGATACGCAGTATTTT. It encodes CAISRDYSDSDTQYF.

This rearrangement joins TRBV4-1 to TRBJ1-4; D may be TRBD1 (5 bases). CDR1 and CDR2 from the germline V gene are MGHRA and YSYEKL. The CDR3 totals 19 residues. V shed 1 base and J shed 1 base, with 19 bases lying between them. The CDR3 DNA reads TGCGCCAGCAGCCAAGGTCCGGGAGTCATGAGGGGAACTAATGAAAAACTGTTTTTT. It codes for CASSQGPGVMRGTNEKLFF.